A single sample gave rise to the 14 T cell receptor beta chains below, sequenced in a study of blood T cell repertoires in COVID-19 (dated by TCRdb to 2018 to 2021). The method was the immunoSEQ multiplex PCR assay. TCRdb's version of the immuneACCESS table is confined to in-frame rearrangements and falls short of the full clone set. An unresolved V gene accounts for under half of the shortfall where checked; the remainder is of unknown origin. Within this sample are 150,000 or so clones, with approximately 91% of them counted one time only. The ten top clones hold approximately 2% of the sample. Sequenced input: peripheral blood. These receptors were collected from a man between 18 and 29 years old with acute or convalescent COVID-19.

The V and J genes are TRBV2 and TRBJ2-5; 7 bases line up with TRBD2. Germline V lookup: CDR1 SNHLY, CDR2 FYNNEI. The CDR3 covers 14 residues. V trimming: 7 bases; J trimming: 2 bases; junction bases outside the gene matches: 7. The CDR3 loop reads CASTNSGTQETQYF. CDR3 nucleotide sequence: TGTGCCAGCACCAACAGCGGGACTCAAGAGACCCAGTACTTC.

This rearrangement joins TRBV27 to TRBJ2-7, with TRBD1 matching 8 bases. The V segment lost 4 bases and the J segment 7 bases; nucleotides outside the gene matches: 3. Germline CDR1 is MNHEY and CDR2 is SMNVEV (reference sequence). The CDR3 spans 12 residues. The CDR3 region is CASSSTGDEQYF. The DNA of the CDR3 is TGTGCCAGCAGTTCGACAGGGGATGAGCAGTACTTC.

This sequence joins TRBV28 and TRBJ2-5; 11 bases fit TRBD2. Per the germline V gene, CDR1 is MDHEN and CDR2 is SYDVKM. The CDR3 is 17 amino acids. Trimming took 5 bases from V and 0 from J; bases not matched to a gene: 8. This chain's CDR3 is CASSQSSGGFYQETQYF. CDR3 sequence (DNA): TGTGCCAGCAGTCAGTCTAGCGGGGGGTTTTACCAAGAGACCCAGTACTTC. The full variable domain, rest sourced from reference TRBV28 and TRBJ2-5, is DVKVTQSSRYLVKRTGEKVFLECVQDMDHENMFWYRQDPGLGLRLIYFSYDVKMKEKGDIPEGYSVSREKKERFSLILESASTNQTSMYLCASSQSSGGFYQETQYFGPGTRLLVL.

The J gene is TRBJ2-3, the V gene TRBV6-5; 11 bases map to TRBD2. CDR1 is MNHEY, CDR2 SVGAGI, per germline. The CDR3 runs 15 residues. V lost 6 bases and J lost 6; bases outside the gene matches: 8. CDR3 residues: CASSPLAGAGDTQYF. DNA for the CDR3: TGTGCCAGCAGCCCACTAGCGGGAGCTGGGGATACGCAGTATTTT.

CDR3 amino acids: CASSSPEGAGGELFF. CDR3 coding DNA: TGCGCCAGCAGCTCGCCCGAGGGGGCGGGCGGGGAGCTGTTTTTT. This chain joins TRBV5-1 and TRBJ2-2; 7 bases fit TRBD1. The CDR3 is 15 residues long. CDR1 is SGHRS, CDR2 YFSETQ, per germline. V shed 3 bases and J 7 bases; nucleotides not matched to a gene: 9.

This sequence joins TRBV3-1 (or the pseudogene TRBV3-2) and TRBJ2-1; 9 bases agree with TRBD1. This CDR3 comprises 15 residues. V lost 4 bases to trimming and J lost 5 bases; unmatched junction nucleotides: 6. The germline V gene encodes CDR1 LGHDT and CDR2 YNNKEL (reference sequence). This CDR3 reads CASSRSGTGNNEQFF. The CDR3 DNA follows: TGTGCCAGCAGCCGGTCCGGGACAGGGAACAATGAGCAGTTCTTC.

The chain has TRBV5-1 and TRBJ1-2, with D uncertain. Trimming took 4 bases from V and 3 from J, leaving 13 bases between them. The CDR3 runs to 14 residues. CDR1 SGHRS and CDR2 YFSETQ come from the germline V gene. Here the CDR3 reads CASSPLQTHYGYTF. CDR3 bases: TGCGCCAGCAGCCCCCTACAGACGCACTATGGCTACACCTTC.

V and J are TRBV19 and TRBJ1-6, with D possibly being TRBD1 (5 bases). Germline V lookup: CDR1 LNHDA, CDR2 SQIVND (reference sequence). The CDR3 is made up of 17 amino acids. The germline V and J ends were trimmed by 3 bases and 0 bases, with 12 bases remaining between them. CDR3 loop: CASSIRGGRSYNSPLHF. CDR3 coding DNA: TGTGCCAGTAGTATTAGGGGCGGTCGCTCCTATAATTCACCCCTCCACTTT.

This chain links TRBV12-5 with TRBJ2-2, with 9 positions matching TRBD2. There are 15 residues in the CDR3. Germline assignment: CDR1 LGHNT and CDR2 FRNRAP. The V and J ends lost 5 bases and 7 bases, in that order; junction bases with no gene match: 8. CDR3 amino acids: CASGPPGLAVGELFF. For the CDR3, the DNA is TGTGCTAGTGGTCCGCCGGGACTAGCTGTCGGGGAGCTGTTTTTT.

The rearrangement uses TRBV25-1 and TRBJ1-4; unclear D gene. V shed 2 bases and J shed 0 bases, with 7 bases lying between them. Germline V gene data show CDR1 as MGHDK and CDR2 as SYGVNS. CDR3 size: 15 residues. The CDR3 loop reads CASSESHATNEKLFF. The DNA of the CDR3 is TGTGCCAGCAGTGAAAGCCACGCAACTAATGAAAAACTGTTTTTT.

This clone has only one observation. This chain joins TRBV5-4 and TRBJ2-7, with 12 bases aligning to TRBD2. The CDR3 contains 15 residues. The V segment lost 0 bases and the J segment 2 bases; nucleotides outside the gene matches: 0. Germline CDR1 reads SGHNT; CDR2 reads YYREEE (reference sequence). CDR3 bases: TGTGCCAGCAGCTTGGGACTAGCGGGGGCCTACGAGCAGTACTTC. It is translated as CASSLGLAGAYEQYF. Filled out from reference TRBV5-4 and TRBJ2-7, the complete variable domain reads ETGVTQSPTHLIKTRGQQVTLRCSSQSGHNTVSWYQQALGQGPQFIFQYYREEENGRGNFPPRFSGLQFPNYSSELNVNALELDDSALYLCASSLGLAGAYEQYFGPGTRLTVT.

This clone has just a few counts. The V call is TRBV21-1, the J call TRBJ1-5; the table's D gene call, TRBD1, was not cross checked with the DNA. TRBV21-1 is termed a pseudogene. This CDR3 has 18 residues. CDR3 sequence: CASSRQKDSPTSNQPQHF. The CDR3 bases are TGTGCCAGCAGCAGACAGAAGGACAGTCCCACCAGCAATCAGCCCCAGCATTTT.

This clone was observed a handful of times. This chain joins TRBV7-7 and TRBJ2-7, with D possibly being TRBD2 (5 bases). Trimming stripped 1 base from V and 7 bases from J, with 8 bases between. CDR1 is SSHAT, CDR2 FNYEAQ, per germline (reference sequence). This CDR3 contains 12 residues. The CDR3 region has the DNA TGTGCCAGCAGCTTAGGCGGCGGGGAGCAGTACTTC. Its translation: CASSLGGGEQYF.

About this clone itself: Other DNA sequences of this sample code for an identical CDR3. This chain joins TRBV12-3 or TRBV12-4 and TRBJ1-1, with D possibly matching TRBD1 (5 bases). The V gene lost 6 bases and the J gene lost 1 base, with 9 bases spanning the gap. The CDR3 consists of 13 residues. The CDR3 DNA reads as TGTGCCAGCAGCCTCAGGGAGAACACTGAAGCTTTCTTT. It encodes CASSLRENTEAFF.